This TCR beta chain was recovered during a study of T cell changes during pregnancy in multiple sclerosis. The V and J ends lost 0 bases and 7 bases respectively, with 18 bases between them. The germline CDR1 and CDR2 sequences are SNHLY and FYNNEI. The CDR3 totals 16 residues. Produced via immunoSEQ multiplex PCR; TCRdb's table is partial and in-frame only. The sample gives about 80,000 clones, around nine tenths of which show up once; approximately 1.9% is in the top ten. The receptor's source is a female donor with multiple sclerosis, enrolled in a pregnancy study. The V call is TRBV2, the J call TRBJ1-2; tentative D call: TRBD1 (5 bases). The sequencing used peripheral blood, collected before pregnancy. The CDR3 sequence: CASSEAWEAGLVGYTF. The CDR3 nucleotides read TGTGCCAGCAGTGAAGCCTGGGAGGCAGGGCTGGTTGGCTACACCTTC.